One T cell receptor (beta chain) is described in this entry. The same CDR3 also results from other DNA sequences found in this sample. The sample originates from a study of blood T cell repertoires in COVID-19. Assay used: immunoSEQ multiplex PCR; TCRdb lists only in-frame clones, some missing. The sample has about 240,000 clones, 85% to 95% seen once. Germline assignment: CDR1 PRHDT and CDR2 FYEKMQ (reference sequence). Trimming took off 5 bases at V and 2 bases at J, with 3 bases between the two ends. The length of the CDR3 is 11 residues. This chain uses TRBV13 with TRBJ1-1; unclear D gene. What was sequenced was peripheral blood. The TCR was taken from a man younger than 45 with COVID-19, enrolled during active disease. The CDR3 sequence is CASSPNTEAFF. CDR3 DNA: TGTGCCAGCAGCCCTAACACTGAAGCTTTCTTT.